These 8 T cell receptor beta chains were all obtained from the same sample, sequenced in a study of shared clonotypes between healthy human individuals. Measured with immunoSEQ multiplex PCR; TCRdb has only the in-frame clones, and not every one. The table lists under 600,000 clones, 95% to 98% of them singletons. Terminally differentiated effector memory CD45RA+ cells were excluded by CCR7 positive selection of CD45RO-negative cells. Sequencing input: naive CD8+ T cells sorted from blood. These receptor sequences come from a man in his thirties or forties in good health.

The chain links TRBV14 to TRBJ2-5; TRBD1 agrees at 7 bases. J gave up 2 bases and V 1 base, and 7 bases lay outside the gene matches. CDR3 size: 16 residues. From germline, CDR1 is SGHDN and CDR2 FVKESK. In nucleotides, the CDR3 is TGTGCCAGCAGCCAAGGTGACAGGGTGATACAAGAGACCCAGTACTTC. Its translation is CASSQGDRVIQETQYF.

This rearrangement joins TRBV4-1 to TRBJ2-7, with 10 positions matching TRBD1. Germline-derived CDR1 and CDR2 are MGHRA and YSYEKL. J lost 7 bases, V lost 3 bases, and 6 bases had no gene match. The CDR3 has 14 residues. The CDR3 spells CASSHRTGGIEQYF. As DNA, the CDR3 is TGCGCCAGCAGCCATCGGACAGGGGGGATTGAGCAGTACTTC.

The rearrangement links TRBV11-3 to TRBJ2-7, with TRBD1 matching 11 bases. CDR1 SGHNT and CDR2 YENEEA come from the germline V gene. This CDR3 contains 16 residues. J was trimmed by 4 bases and V by 5 bases; bases with no gene match: 10. CDR3 nucleotides: TGTGCCAGCAGCGACACCTCCGGGACAGGGGGGTACGAGCAGTACTTC. Its translation is CASSDTSGTGGYEQYF.

As regards this clone: Other DNA sequences within the sample encode an identical CDR3. This chain uses TRBV4-1 with TRBJ2-7; TRBD1 or TRBD2 may be the D gene (5 bases each). The CDR3 runs 15 residues. The germline V and J ends were trimmed by 0 bases and 2 bases, with 11 bases remaining between them. CDR1 and CDR2 from the germline V gene are MGHRA and YSYEKL. The CDR3 nucleotides are TGCGCCAGCAGCCAAGAGGGGCAGGGAGCCTACGAGCAGTACTTC. This sequence encodes CASSQEGQGAYEQYF.

The chain carries TRBV7-2 and TRBJ2-3; TRBD2 agrees at 14 bases. V was clipped by 2 bases and J by 0 bases; unmatched bases: 7. This CDR3 comprises 19 residues. CDR1 is SGHTA, CDR2 FQGNSA, per germline. The CDR3 here is CASSLLGLAGGLSTDTQYF. The CDR3 DNA reads TGTGCCAGCAGCTTACTCGGACTAGCGGGAGGCCTTAGCACAGATACGCAGTATTTT.

The sample holds a few counts of this clone. This chain joins TRBV27 and TRBJ1-2; 8 nucleotides match TRBD1. V was pared by 4 bases and J by 5 bases, with 3 bases of the junction left unmatched. There are 13 residues in the CDR3. Germline V gene data show CDR1 as MNHEY and CDR2 as SMNVEV (reference sequence). In DNA, the CDR3 is TGTGCCAGCAGTTCAGGGGGCTGGTATGGCTACACCTTC. Translated, it gives CASSSGGWYGYTF.

The CDR3: CAWANQVGPPETQYF. The CDR3 coding sequence is TGTGCCTGGGCCAACCAAGTCGGTCCTCCGGAGACCCAGTACTTC. The chain carries TRBV30 and TRBJ2-5; D uncertain. Germline assignment: CDR1 GTSNPN and CDR2 SVGIG (reference sequence). Trimming removed 5 bases from V and 5 bases from J, with 21 bases in between. This CDR3 spans 15 amino acids.

The chain recombines TRBV9 with TRBJ2-2; unclear D gene. The CDR3 contains 12 residues. V was pared by 1 base and J by 7 bases, with 5 bases between. Germline V gene lookup returns CDR1 SGDLS and CDR2 YYNGEE. CDR3 sequence (DNA): TGTGCCAGCAGCGTATCGGTCGGGGAGCTGTTTTTT. Translating gives CASSVSVGELFF. The variable domain in full, with the rest retrieved from reference TRBV9 and TRBJ2-2, is DSGVTQTPKHLITATGQRVTLRCSPRSGDLSVYWYQQSLDQGLQFLIQYYNGEERAKGNILERFSAQQFPDLHSELNLSSLELGDSALYFCASSVSVGELFFGEGSRLTVL.